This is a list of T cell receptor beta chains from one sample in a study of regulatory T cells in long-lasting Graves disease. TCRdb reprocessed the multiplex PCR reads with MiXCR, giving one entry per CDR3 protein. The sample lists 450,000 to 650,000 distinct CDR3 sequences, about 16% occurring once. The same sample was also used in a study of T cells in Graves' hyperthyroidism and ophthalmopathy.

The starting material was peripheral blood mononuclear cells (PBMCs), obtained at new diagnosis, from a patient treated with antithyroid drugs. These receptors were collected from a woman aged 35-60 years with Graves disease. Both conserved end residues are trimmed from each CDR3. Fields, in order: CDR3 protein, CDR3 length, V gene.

CDR3aa: ASSFVPGTAYEQY; len: 13; v_gene: TRBV11-2
CDR3aa: AWLQGRSRNTIY; len: 12; v_gene: TRBV30
CDR3aa: ASSQLHGQGAKR; len: 12; v_gene: TRBV4-2
CDR3aa: ASSPKGTSYGVYNEQF; len: 16; v_gene: TRBV27
CDR3aa: ASRPRGYGYT; len: 10; v_gene: TRBV12-3/TRBV12-4
CDR3aa: ATEWETQY; len: 8; v_gene: TRBV7-9
CDR3aa: ASNSGRGYTGELF; len: 13; v_gene: TRBV6-1
CDR3aa: ASSPGRLGFSTDTQY; len: 15; v_gene: TRBV11-1
CDR3aa: ASTRDRVYSPLH; len: 12; v_gene: TRBV6-1
CDR3aa: ASSHNTEAF; len: 9; v_gene: TRBV3-1
CDR3aa: ASSLSGGQGNTIY; len: 13; v_gene: TRBV12-3/TRBV12-4
CDR3aa: ASSQMTSSYEQY; len: 12; v_gene: TRBV3-1
CDR3aa: ASRGPGTTYNEQF; len: 13; v_gene: TRBV6-2/TRBV6-3
CDR3aa: SARGDTYSYNEQF; len: 13; v_gene: TRBV20-1
CDR3aa: ASSFTGTENTEAF; len: 13; v_gene: TRBV5-5
CDR3aa: ASTPWGVQRVSGGYT; len: 15; v_gene: TRBV19
CDR3aa: ASTLGQGSSYEQY; len: 13; v_gene: TRBV7-6
CDR3aa: ASSPSGQDDLEQY; len: 13; v_gene: TRBV3-1
CDR3aa: ASSRKLF; len: 7; v_gene: TRBV18
CDR3aa: ASSPGRSYYGYT; len: 12; v_gene: TRBV18
CDR3aa: ASSLGQALAKNIQY; len: 14; v_gene: TRBV13
CDR3aa: ASSDAGTGVYGYT; len: 13; v_gene: TRBV6-1